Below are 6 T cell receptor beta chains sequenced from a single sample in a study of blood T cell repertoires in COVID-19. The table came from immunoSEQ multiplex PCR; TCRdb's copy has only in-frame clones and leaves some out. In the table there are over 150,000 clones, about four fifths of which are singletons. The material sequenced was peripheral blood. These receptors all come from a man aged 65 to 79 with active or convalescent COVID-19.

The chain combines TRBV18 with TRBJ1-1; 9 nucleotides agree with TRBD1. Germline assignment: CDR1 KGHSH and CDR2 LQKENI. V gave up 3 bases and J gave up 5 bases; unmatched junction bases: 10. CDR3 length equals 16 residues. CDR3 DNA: TGTGCCAGCTCACCGGGACAGGGAAGTTACGGAACTGAAGCTTTCTTT. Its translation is CASSPGQGSYGTEAFF.

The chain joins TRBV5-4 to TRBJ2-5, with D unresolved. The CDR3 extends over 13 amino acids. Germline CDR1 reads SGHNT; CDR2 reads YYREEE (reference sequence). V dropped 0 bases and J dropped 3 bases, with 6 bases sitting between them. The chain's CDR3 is CASSLDSKETQYF. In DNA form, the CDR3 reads TGTGCCAGCAGCTTGGACAGTAAAGAGACCCAGTACTTC.

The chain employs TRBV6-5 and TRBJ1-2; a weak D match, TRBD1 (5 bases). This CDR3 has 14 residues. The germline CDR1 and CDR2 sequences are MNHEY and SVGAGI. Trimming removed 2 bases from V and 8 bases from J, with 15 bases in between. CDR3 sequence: CASSYPGLAGGYTF. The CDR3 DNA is TGTGCCAGCAGTTACCCGGGACTCGCCGGCGGCTACACCTTC.

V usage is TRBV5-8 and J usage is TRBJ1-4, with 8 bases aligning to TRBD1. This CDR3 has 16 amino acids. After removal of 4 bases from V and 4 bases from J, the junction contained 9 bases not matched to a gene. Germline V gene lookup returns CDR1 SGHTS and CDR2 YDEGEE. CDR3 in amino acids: CASSGRGRAVNEKLFF. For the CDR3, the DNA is TGTGCCAGCAGCGGCAGGGGGCGGGCGGTTAATGAAAAACTGTTTTTT.

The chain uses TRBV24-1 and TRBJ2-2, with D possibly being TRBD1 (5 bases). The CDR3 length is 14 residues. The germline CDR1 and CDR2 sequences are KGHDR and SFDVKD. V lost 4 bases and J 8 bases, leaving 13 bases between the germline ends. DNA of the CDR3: TGTGCCACCAGTGAGCCCGACCGACAGGGGGAGCTGTTTTTT. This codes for CATSEPDRQGELFF.

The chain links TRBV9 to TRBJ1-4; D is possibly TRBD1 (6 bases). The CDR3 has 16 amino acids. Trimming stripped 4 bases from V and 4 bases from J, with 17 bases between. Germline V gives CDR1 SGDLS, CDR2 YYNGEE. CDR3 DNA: TGTGCCAGCAGCCCCGATAAGGGGGGGTTTAATGAAAAACTGTTTTTT. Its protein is CASSPDKGGFNEKLFF.